The present TCR beta chain was sequenced within a study of T cell repertoires in cytomegalovirus infection. Study context: Matching HLA type, along with CMV infection, was indicated by public TCR beta signatures.

TCRdb reprocessed the reads via MiXCR and lists one record per CDR3 protein. The table includes under 200,000 distinct CDR3 sequences, 8% to 10% detected once. The table lists this clonotype with many counts. Germline V gene data show CDR1 as SGHTA and CDR2 as FQGNSA. The CDR3 has 15 residues. Between the trimmed V and J ends, which lost 1 base and 2 bases, there was a span of 12 bases. The J gene is TRBJ2-7, the V gene TRBV7-2, with D possibly TRBD1 on 5 matching bases. The receptor was derived from a human donor in good health (CMV status not recorded). Some clones in this sample may be carry-over from other donors' samples. The sequencing input was PBMCs. The CDR3 nucleotides are TGTGCCAGCAGCTTAGGGCTAGACAGTACCTACGAGCAGTACTTC. It encodes CASSLGLDSTYEQYF.